This T cell receptor beta chain was observed in a study of PD-1 blockade in classical Hodgkin lymphoma. Study-wide points: Patients with a complete response exhibited baseline diversity comparable to newly diagnosed patients. Patients who began taking nivolumab under 1 year after ASCT were left out. Newly diagnosed patients were said to have less baseline TCR diversity than healthy donors did.

Time point denoted: cycle 4 day 1 (C4D1), after more than five weeks of nivolumab. Each and every patient relapsed after autologous stem cell transplantation, and patients got differing brentuximab vedotin exposure. By magnetic negative selection, CD8+ T cells were isolated from the thawed PBMCs. Complete response, partial response or progressive disease was recorded as best response. TCRdb keeps only in-frame clones here, not all; method: immunoSEQ multiplex PCR. Of about 15,000 clones in the sample, about nine tenths were seen once. As regards this clone: Its antigen is currently unknown.

Here the sequenced sample was CD8+ T cells from blood, taken before the fourth cycle of nivolumab. The sequence was obtained from a human donor with classical Hodgkin lymphoma.

The CDR3 loop reads CASSGAGAYTGELFF. The CDR3 DNA sequence: TGTGCCAGCAGTGGGGCGGGGGCCTACACCGGGGAGCTGTTTTTT. V gene TRBV6-1 combines with J gene TRBJ2-2; D may be TRBD2 (7 bases). The CDR3 is 15 amino acids. The V end was cut by 4 bases, the J end by 3 bases, with 12 bases between. The germline CDR1 and CDR2 sequences are MNHNS and SASEGT.